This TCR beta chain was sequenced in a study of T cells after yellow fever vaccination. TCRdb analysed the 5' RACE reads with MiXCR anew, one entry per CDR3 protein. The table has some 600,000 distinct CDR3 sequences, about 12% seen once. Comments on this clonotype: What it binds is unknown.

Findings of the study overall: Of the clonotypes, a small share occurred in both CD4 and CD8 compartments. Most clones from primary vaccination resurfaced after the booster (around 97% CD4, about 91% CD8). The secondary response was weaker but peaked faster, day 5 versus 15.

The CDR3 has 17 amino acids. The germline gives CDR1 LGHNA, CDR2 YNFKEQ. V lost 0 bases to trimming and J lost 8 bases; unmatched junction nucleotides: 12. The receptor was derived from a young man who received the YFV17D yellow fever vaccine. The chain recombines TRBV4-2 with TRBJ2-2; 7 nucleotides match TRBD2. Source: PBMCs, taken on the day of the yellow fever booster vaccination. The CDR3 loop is CASSQDLEGGPWGELFF. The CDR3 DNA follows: TGTGCCAGCAGCCAAGATCTGGAGGGAGGGCCATGGGGGGAGCTGTTTTTT.